Below are 27 T cell receptor beta chains sequenced from a single sample in a study of blood T cell repertoires in COVID-19. Only in-frame clones appear in the TCRdb table, and some are missing; sequencing was by immunoSEQ multiplex PCR. The profile shows 400,000 or so clones, 85% to 90% of them singletons. The sequencing input was PBMCs or T cells enriched from blood (not recorded which). The receptor source for this set is a man aged 25 to 45 who had recovered from COVID-19.

This clone was seen only once. CDR3 protein: CASSQNDGRAGETQYF. CDR3 nucleotide sequence: TGTGCCAGCAGCCAAAATGACGGGAGGGCCGGGGAGACCCAGTACTTC. V is TRBV14 and J is TRBJ2-5; 8 bases fit TRBD2. This CDR3 spans 16 amino acids. Germline trimming cut 2 bases from V and 5 bases from J; bases unmatched to any gene: 10. Germline lookup yields CDR1 SGHDN and CDR2 FVKESK.

The table lists this clone with a few counts. V usage is TRBV12-5 and J usage is TRBJ1-1; possible D gene TRBD1, 6 bases. V was pared by 4 bases and J by 6 bases, with 12 bases between. CDR1 and CDR2 from the germline V gene are LGHNT and FRNRAP. The length of the CDR3 is 13 residues. Written as DNA, the CDR3 is TGTGCTAGTGGTTCCACGGGGGGCCCTGAAGCTTTCTTT. It translates to CASGSTGGPEAFF.

The V gene is TRBV12-3 or TRBV12-4, the J gene TRBJ1-2; tentatively, D is TRBD1 (6 bases). V shed 5 bases and J shed 7 bases, with 11 bases lying between them. The CDR3 is 12 amino acids. The DNA for the CDR3 is TGTGCCAGCAGTATGGACAGATCTGGCTACACCTTC. It yields the protein CASSMDRSGYTF.

This chain uses TRBV4-1 with TRBJ2-2; 10 bases match TRBD2. J was trimmed by 4 bases and V by 2 bases; bases with no gene match: 1. This CDR3 contains 15 residues. The V gene's germline CDR1 is MGHRA and CDR2 YSYEKL. The CDR3 bases are TGCGCCAGCAGCCAACTAGCGGGAGTCACCGGGGAGCTGTTTTTT. It codes for CASSQLAGVTGELFF.

V usage is TRBV27 and J usage is TRBJ2-5, with D possibly being TRBD1 (6 bases). The CDR3 covers 14 residues. Germline CDR1 reads MNHEY; CDR2 reads SMNVEV (reference sequence). Trimming took 5 bases from V and 1 from J, leaving 11 bases between them. The CDR3 nucleotides read TGTGCCAGCAGTCCTGTGGACAGCCAAGAGACCCAGTACTTC. The encoded protein is CASSPVDSQETQYF.

In this sample, this clone turned up once. Here the CDR3 reads CASSLVVASGSKLANEQFF. In DNA form, the CDR3 reads TGTGCCAGCAGTTTAGTGGTGGCTAGCGGGAGTAAGTTAGCCAATGAGCAGTTCTTC. This chain links TRBV28 with TRBJ2-1; 10 bases map to TRBD2. Germline V gene data show CDR1 as MDHEN and CDR2 as SYDVKM. CDR3 length equals 19 residues. With 2 bases clipped from V and 6 bases from J, the junction kept 16 bases outside the gene matches.

The chain combines TRBV10-2 with TRBJ1-1, with D unclear. This CDR3 region has 13 residues. Trimming left V 2 bases short and J 0 bases short, with 4 bases between. Germline V CDR1 and CDR2: WSHSY, SAAADI. In nucleotides, the CDR3 is TGCGCCAGCAGTGAGGGCATGAACACTGAAGCTTTCTTT. It is translated as CASSEGMNTEAFF.

The V gene is TRBV5-1, the J gene TRBJ2-1; 7 positions agree with TRBD1. CDR1 SGHRS and CDR2 YFSETQ come from the germline V gene. The CDR3 runs 13 residues. V dropped 5 bases and J dropped 8; count of bases not matched to a gene: 7. The DNA for the CDR3 is TGCGCCAGCAGTCCAGGGGGTATCGATGAGCAGTTCTTC. It codes for CASSPGGIDEQFF.

This chain uses TRBV2 with TRBJ1-5; D call uncertain. Germline CDR1 reads SNHLY; CDR2 reads FYNNEI. V lost 2 bases to trimming and J lost 0 bases, with 8 bases between them. The CDR3 sequence is 15 residues long. CDR3: CASSEHFFSNQPQHF. CDR3 in DNA: TGTGCCAGCAGTGAACACTTCTTTAGCAATCAGCCCCAGCATTTT.

This chain uses TRBV3-1 (or the pseudogene TRBV3-2) with TRBJ2-5; 12 positions match TRBD2. The CDR3 extends over 16 amino acids. Germline-derived CDR1 and CDR2 are LGHDT and YNNKEL (reference sequence). J lost 3 bases, V lost 8 bases, and 10 bases had no gene match. The CDR3 loop reads CASSPGLAGIKETQYF. For the CDR3, the DNA is TGTGCCAGCTCCCCAGGACTAGCGGGGATAAAAGAGACCCAGTACTTC.

The rearrangement links TRBV7-9 to TRBJ2-2; the match to TRBD2 covers 9 bases. The germline gives CDR1 SEHNR, CDR2 FQNEAQ (reference sequence). V lost 8 bases, J lost 0 bases, and 10 bases stayed unmatched. CDR3 length: 17 amino acids. The CDR3 is CASRASGTLANTGELFF. CDR3 coding DNA: TGTGCCAGCCGGGCTAGCGGGACGCTCGCGAACACCGGGGAGCTGTTTTTT.

This clone was recorded only once. The chain couples TRBV7-9 to TRBJ2-2; 7 bases match TRBD2. This CDR3 contains 14 residues. Losses at the gene ends were 7 bases for V and 5 bases for J; bases not matched to a gene: 7. In germline, CDR1 is SEHNR, CDR2 FQNEAQ (reference sequence). The CDR3 DNA reads as TGTGCCAGCACCTGGGAGGGGAGAACCGGGGAGCTGTTTTTT. Its translation: CASTWEGRTGELFF.

The J gene is TRBJ2-7, the V gene TRBV30; 8 bases are a match to TRBD1. Germline values: CDR1 GTSNPN, CDR2 SVGIG (reference sequence). The trim removed 1 base at V and 5 bases at J, leaving 7 bases unmatched. The length of the CDR3 is 14 residues. CDR3: CAWSDKLTGDEQYF. The CDR3 bases are TGTGCCTGGAGTGATAAACTGACAGGGGACGAGCAGTACTTC.

V is TRBV4-2 and J is TRBJ1-1; 7 positions agree with TRBD1. The V and J ends lost 3 bases and 11 bases, in that order; junction bases with no gene match: 9. The CDR3 loop spans 13 amino acids. Germline CDR1 and CDR2: LGHNA and YNFKEQ. Here the CDR3 reads CASSHGDSPEAFF. For the CDR3, the DNA is TGTGCCAGCAGCCATGGGGACAGCCCAGAGGCTTTCTTT.

CDR3 residues: CASSLPSGFSSHEQYF. The CDR3 DNA reads TGCGCCAGCAGCTTGCCTTCCGGGTTCTCTTCGCACGAGCAGTACTTC. The gene calls are TRBV5-1 and TRBJ2-7; no firm D call. Germline assignment: CDR1 SGHRS and CDR2 YFSETQ. V shed 1 base and J shed 5 bases, with 19 bases lying between them. The CDR3 is made up of 16 amino acids.

The chain has TRBV18 and TRBJ2-1; TRBD2 aligns across 12 bases. V lost 5 bases to trimming and J lost 1 base; unmatched junction nucleotides: 3. Germline V gene data show CDR1 as KGHSH and CDR2 as LQKENI. The CDR3 extends over 16 amino acids. CDR3: CASSYGLAGSYNEQFF. Written as DNA, the CDR3 is TGTGCCAGCTCATATGGACTAGCGGGGTCCTACAATGAGCAGTTCTTC.

The chain recombines TRBV14 with TRBJ2-2; no definite D call. CDR1 and CDR2 from the germline V gene are SGHDN and FVKESK. The CDR3 spans 13 residues. Trimming cost V 4 bases and J 3 bases, with 6 bases left between them. The CDR3 DNA sequence: TGTGCCAGCAGCCTTATAGACACCGGGGAGCTGTTTTTT. The encoded protein is CASSLIDTGELFF.

The rearrangement joins TRBV2 to TRBJ1-5, with no clear D. The CDR3 consists of 14 residues. V shed 5 bases and J shed 0 bases, with 8 bases lying between them. Germline V gene sequence: CDR1 SNHLY, CDR2 FYNNEI. CDR3 region: CASSSSFSNQPQHF. The CDR3 coding sequence is TGTGCCAGCAGTTCCAGTTTTAGCAATCAGCCCCAGCATTTT. The full variable domain, rest sourced from reference TRBV2 and TRBJ1-5, is EPEVTQTPSHQVTQMGQEVILRCVPISNHLYFYWYRQILGQKVEFLVSFYNNEISEKSEIFDDQFSVERPDGSNFTLKIRSTKLEDSAMYFCASSSSFSNQPQHFGDGTRLSIL.

The chain combines TRBV28 with TRBJ1-5; TRBD1 is a possible D gene (6 bases). Germline lookup yields CDR1 MDHEN and CDR2 SYDVKM. The CDR3 has 13 amino acids. Trimming removed 5 bases at V and 7 bases at J, with 12 bases between. This CDR3 is CASSGGAWQPQHF. The DNA of the CDR3 is TGTGCCAGCAGTGGGGGGGCCTGGCAGCCCCAGCATTTT.

J is TRBJ1-2 and V is TRBV5-1; unclear D gene. V was cut by 1 base and J by 4 bases, with 8 bases left in between. The CDR3 is 13 residues long. Germline CDR1 reads SGHRS; CDR2 reads YFSETQ. The CDR3: CASSLLQSYGYTF. The CDR3 coding sequence is TGCGCCAGCAGCTTGTTACAAAGCTATGGCTACACCTTC.

This chain joins TRBV27 and TRBJ2-3, with TRBD2 matching over 8 bases. The J segment lost 6 bases and the V segment lost 2 bases, leaving 7 bases of the junction unmatched. This CDR3 has 15 amino acids. In germline, CDR1 is MNHEY, CDR2 SMNVEV (reference sequence). The chain's CDR3 is CASSLLGGRSDTQYF. In DNA form, the CDR3 reads TGTGCCAGCAGTTTACTTGGCGGGAGGTCGGATACGCAGTATTTT.

J is TRBJ2-1 and V is TRBV3-1 (or the pseudogene TRBV3-2); 7 bases align to TRBD1. Germline loops: CDR1 LGHDT, CDR2 YNNKEL (reference sequence). The CDR3 is made up of 14 amino acids. V trimming: 7 bases; J trimming: 2 bases; junction bases outside the gene matches: 5. CDR3 amino acids: CASTQTGPYNEQFF. The CDR3 bases are TGTGCCAGCACTCAGACAGGGCCCTACAATGAGCAGTTCTTC.

V is TRBV18 and J is TRBJ1-4; D might be TRBD1 (6 bases). Between the trimmed V and J ends, which lost 2 bases and 8 bases, there was a span of 12 bases. The CDR3 has 14 residues. The V gene's germline CDR1 is KGHSH and CDR2 LQKENI. This chain's CDR3 is CASSPGGLGEKLFF. DNA for the CDR3: TGTGCCAGCTCACCAGGGGGCTTAGGGGAAAAACTGTTTTTT.

The rearrangement uses TRBV11-2 and TRBJ2-5; 9 bases are shared with TRBD2. After removal of 0 bases from V and 7 bases from J, the junction contained 6 bases not matched to a gene. The CDR3 runs to 15 residues. The germline V gene has CDR1 SGHAT and CDR2 FQNNGV. CDR3 bases: TGTGCCAGCAGCTTAGAGAGTCGCGGGAGGGGGACCCAGTACTTC. As protein: CASSLESRGRGTQYF.

This chain joins TRBV10-1 and TRBJ2-7, with TRBD1 identical over 9 bases. Germline values: CDR1 WNHNN, CDR2 SYGVQD (reference sequence). The V gene end was trimmed by 10 bases and the J gene end by 2 bases; junction bases not matched to a gene: 6. CDR3 length: 13 residues. Here the CDR3 DNA reads TGCGCCAACGCCGGGACAGGGCCCTACGAGCAGTACTTC. Translating gives CANAGTGPYEQYF.

V is TRBV5-6 and J is TRBJ2-7; 9 nucleotides match TRBD1. V shed 0 bases and J 2 bases; nucleotides not matched to a gene: 9. Germline CDR1 is SGHDT and CDR2 is YYEEEE. CDR3 size: 17 residues. Here the CDR3 reads CASSLAVWDRATYEQYF. As DNA, the CDR3 is TGTGCCAGCAGCTTGGCCGTTTGGGACAGGGCCACCTACGAGCAGTACTTC.

The chain joins TRBV5-1 to TRBJ1-1; a possible D gene is TRBD1 (5 bases). Trimming left V 4 bases short and J 0 bases short, with 10 bases between. The CDR3 is 14 residues long. The germline CDR1 and CDR2 sequences are SGHRS and YFSETQ. CDR3 sequence (DNA): TGCGCCAGCAGCCCTATCAGGGTGAACACTGAAGCTTTCTTT. This translates into CASSPIRVNTEAFF. Full variable domain (missing parts from reference TRBV5-1 and TRBJ1-1): KAGVTQTPRYLIKTRGQQVTLSCSPISGHRSVSWYQQTPGQGLQFLFEYFSETQRNKGNFPGRFSGRQFSNSRSEMNVSTLELGDSALYLCASSPIRVNTEAFFGQGTRLTVV.